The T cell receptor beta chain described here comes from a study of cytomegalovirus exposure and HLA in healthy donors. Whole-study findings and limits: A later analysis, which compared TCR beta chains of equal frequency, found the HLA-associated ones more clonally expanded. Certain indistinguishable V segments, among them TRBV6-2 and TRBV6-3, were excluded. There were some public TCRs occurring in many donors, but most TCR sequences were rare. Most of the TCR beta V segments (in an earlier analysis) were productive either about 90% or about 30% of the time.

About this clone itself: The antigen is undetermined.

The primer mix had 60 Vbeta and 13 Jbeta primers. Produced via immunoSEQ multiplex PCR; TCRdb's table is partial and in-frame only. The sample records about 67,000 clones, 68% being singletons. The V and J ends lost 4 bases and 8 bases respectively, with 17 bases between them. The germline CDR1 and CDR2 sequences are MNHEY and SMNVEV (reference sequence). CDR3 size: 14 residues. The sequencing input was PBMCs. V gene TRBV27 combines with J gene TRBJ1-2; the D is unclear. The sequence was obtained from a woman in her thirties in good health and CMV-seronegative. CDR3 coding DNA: TGTGCCAGCAGTTCCAAATCACGGGTTGTCGGCTACACCTTC. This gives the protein CASSSKSRVVGYTF.